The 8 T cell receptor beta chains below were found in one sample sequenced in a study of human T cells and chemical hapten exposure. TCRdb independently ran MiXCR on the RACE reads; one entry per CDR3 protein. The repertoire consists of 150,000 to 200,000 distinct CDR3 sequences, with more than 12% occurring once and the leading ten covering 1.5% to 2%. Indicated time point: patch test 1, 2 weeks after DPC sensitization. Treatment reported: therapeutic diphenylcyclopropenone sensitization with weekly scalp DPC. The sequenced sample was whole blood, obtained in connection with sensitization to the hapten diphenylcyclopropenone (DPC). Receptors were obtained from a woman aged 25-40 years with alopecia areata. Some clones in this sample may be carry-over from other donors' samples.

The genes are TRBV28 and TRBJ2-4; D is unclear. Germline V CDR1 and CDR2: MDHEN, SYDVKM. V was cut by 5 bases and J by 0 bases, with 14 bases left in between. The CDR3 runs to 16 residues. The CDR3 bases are TGTGCCAGCAGTCCCTCTGGGCGTCTAGCCAAAAACATTCAGTACTTC. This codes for CASSPSGRLAKNIQYF.

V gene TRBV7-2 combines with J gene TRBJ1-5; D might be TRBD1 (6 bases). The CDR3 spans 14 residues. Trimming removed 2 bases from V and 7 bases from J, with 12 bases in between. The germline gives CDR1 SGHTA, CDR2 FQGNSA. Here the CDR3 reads CASSLQGIGQPQHF. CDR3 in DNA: TGTGCCAGCAGCTTACAGGGGATCGGACAGCCCCAGCATTTT.

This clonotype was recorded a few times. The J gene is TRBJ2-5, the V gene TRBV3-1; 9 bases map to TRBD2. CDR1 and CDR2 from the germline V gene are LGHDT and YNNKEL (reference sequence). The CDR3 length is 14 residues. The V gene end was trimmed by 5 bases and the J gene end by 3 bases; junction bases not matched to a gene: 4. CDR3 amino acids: CASSAGTSKETQYF. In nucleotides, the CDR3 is TGTGCCAGCAGCGCCGGGACTAGCAAAGAGACCCAGTACTTC.

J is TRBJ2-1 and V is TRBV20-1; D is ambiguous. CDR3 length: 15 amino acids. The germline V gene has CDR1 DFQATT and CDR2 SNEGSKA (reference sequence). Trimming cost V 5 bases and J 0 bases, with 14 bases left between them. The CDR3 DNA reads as TGCAGTGCTTCAAAAGCCGAGAGCTCCTACAATGAGCAGTTCTTC. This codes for CSASKAESSYNEQFF.

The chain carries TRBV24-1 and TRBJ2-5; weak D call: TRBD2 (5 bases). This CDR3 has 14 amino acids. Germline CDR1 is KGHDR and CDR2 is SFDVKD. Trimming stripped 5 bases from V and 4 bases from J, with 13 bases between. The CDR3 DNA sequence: TGTGCCACCAGTGCTAGTGCGAGCGGAGAGACCCAGTACTTC. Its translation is CATSASASGETQYF.

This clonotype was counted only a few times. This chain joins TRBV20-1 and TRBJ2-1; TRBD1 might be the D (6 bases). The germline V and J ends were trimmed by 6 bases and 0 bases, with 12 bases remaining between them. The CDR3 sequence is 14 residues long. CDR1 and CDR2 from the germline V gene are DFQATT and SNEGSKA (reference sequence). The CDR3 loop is CSATGTNSYNEQFF. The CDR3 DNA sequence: TGCAGTGCCACCGGGACAAACTCCTACAATGAGCAGTTCTTC.

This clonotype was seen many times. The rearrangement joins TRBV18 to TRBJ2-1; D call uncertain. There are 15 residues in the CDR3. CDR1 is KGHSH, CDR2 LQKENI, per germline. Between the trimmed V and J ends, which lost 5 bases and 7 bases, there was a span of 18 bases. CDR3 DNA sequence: TGTGCCAGCTCAATGAGAGAAATCCCAGGTAATGAGCAGTTCTTC. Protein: CASSMREIPGNEQFF.

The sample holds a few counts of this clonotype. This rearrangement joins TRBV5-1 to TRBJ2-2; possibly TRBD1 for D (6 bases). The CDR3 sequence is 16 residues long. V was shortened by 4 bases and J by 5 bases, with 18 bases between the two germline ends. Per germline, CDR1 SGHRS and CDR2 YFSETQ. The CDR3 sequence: CASSPAGGRRTGELFF. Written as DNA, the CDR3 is TGCGCCAGCAGCCCTGCTGGGGGCCGTAGAACCGGGGAGCTGTTTTTT.